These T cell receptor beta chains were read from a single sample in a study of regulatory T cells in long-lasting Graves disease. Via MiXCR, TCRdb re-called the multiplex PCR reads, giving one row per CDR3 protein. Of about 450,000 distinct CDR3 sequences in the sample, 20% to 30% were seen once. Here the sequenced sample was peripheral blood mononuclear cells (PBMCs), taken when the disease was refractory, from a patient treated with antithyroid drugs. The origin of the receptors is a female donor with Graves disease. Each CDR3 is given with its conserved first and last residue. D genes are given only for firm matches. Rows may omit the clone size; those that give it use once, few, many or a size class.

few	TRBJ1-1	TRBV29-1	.	CSVWGANTEAFF	TGCAGCGTTTGGGGGGCTAACACTGAAGCTTTCTTT
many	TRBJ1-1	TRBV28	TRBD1	CASRLGTANTEAFF	TGTGCCAGCAGACTGGGGACAGCGAACACTGAAGCTTTCTTT
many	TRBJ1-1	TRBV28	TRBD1	CASSSPGQGVDTEAFF	TGTGCCAGCAGTTCACCGGGACAGGGAGTGGACACTGAAGCTTTCTTT
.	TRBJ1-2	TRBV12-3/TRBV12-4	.	CASSKIKAGEYGYTF	TGTGCCAGCAGTAAAATAAAAGCGGGGGAATATGGCTACACCTTC
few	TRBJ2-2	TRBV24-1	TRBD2	CATSDPIGGANTGELFF	TGTGCCACCAGTGACCCAATTGGGGGGGCGAACACCGGGGAGCTGTTTTTT
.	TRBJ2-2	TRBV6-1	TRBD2	CASSKTSVVPGELFF	TGTGCCAGCAGTAAAACTAGCGTCGTCCCCGGGGAGCTGTTTTTT
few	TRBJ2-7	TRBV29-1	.	CSVAPREPYEQYF	TGCAGCGTTGCCCCGAGGGAACCCTACGAGCAGTACTTC
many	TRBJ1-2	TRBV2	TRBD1	CASGQGALGEGYTF	TGTGCCAGCGGACAGGGGGCGCTGGGTGAGGGCTACACCTTC
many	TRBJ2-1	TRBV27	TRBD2	CASSLGLAGHNEQFF	TGTGCCAGCAGTCTGGGACTAGCGGGCCACAATGAGCAGTTCTTC
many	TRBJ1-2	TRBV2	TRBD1	CASSKTGVSDGYTF	TGTGCCAGCAGCAAGACAGGGGTGTCCGATGGCTACACCTTC
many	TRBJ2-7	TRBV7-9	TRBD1	CASSFLSGTGDNEQYF	TGTGCCAGCAGCTTCTTATCCGGGACAGGGGACAACGAGCAGTACTTC
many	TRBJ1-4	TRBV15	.	CATSVYRNEKLFF	TGTGCCACCAGCGTATACAGGAATGAAAAACTGTTTTTT
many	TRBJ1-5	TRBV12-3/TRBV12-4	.	CASSLGGWAPQHF	TGTGCCAGCAGTTTAGGAGGGTGGGCGCCCCAGCATTTT
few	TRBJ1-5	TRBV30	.	CAWSSGQGDQPQHF	TGTGCCTGGAGTAGCGGCCAGGGTGATCAGCCCCAGCATTTT
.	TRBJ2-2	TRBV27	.	CASSFRTTGELFF	TGTGCCAGCAGTTTTCGGACGACCGGGGAGCTGTTTTTT
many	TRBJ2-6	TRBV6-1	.	CASSPSGVDGANVLTF	TGTGCCAGCAGTCCCAGTGGGGTAGATGGGGCCAACGTCCTGACTTTC
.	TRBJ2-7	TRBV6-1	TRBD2	CASTLAGGRYEQYF	TGTGCCAGCACCTTAGCGGGAGGCCGATACGAGCAGTACTTC
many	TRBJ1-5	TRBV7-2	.	CASSLSGAIGNQPQHF	TGTGCCAGCAGCTTGTCGGGCGCGATCGGCAATCAGCCCCAGCATTTT
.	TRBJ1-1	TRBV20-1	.	CSARPGFTEAFF	TGCAGTGCTAGACCAGGGTTCACTGAAGCTTTCTTT
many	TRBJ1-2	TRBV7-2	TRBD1	CASSLTLTGMDGYTF	TGTGCCAGCAGCTTGACCTTGACAGGGATGGATGGCTACACCTTC
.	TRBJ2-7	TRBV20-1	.	CSASVRTNYHLEQYF	TGCAGTGCTAGTGTCCGTACTAATTACCACCTGGAGCAGTACTTC
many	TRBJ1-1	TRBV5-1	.	CASSSLGVNTEAFF	TGTGCCAGCAGTTCGTTAGGTGTGAACACTGAAGCTTTCTTT
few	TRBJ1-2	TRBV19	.	CARKGDTNYGYTF	TGTGCCAGAAAAGGCGACACTAACTATGGCTACACCTTC
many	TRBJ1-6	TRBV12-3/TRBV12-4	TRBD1	CASSGQATNSPLHF	TGTGCCAGCAGCGGACAGGCGACAAATTCACCCCTCCACTTT
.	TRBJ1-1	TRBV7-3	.	CASSPKGSSEAFF	TGTGCCAGCAGCCCAAAAGGGAGTTCTGAAGCTTTCTTT
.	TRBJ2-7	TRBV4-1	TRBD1	CASRQGTGRSYEQYF	TGCGCCAGCAGGCAGGGGACAGGGAGATCCTACGAGCAGTACTTC
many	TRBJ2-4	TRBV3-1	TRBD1	CASAQGESKNIQYF	TGTGCCAGCGCACAGGGGGAGAGCAAAAACATTCAGTACTTC
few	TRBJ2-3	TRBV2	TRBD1	CASSEVFIYGTESTDTQYF	TGTGCCAGCAGTGAAGTCTTTATTTACGGGACAGAGAGCACAGATACGCAGTATTTT
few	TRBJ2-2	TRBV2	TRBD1	CASSGTGAGGELFF	TGTGCCAGCAGTGGGACAGGGGCTGGCGGGGAGCTGTTTTTT
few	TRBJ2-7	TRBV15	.	CATSREASYEQYF	TGTGCCACCAGCAGAGAGGCTAGTTACGAGCAGTACTTC
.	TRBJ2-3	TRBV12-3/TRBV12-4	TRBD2	CASSHPGPLAGGSDTQYF	TGTGCCAGCAGTCACCCGGGTCCTCTAGCGGGAGGGTCAGATACGCAGTATTTT
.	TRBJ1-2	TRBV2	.	CASSEDRSYGYTF	TGTGCCAGCAGTGAGGACCGGAGCTATGGCTACACCTTC
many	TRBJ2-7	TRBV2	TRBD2	CASSPARGSGNYEQYF	TGTGCCAGCAGCCCCGCGCGGGGTAGCGGGAACTACGAGCAGTACTTC
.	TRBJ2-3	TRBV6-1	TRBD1	CASSTGQGVSTDTQYF	TGTGCCAGCAGTACGGGACAGGGGGTTAGCACAGATACGCAGTATTTT
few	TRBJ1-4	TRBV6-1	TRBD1	CASSGQGVGEKLFF	TGTGCCAGCAGTGGACAGGGGGTAGGGGAAAAACTGTTTTTT
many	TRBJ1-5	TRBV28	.	CASKSSNQPQHF	TGTGCCAGCAAAAGTAGCAATCAGCCCCAGCATTTT
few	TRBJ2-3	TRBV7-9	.	CASSLAWDVSTDTQYF	TGTGCCAGCAGCTTAGCGTGGGACGTAAGCACAGATACGCAGTATTTT